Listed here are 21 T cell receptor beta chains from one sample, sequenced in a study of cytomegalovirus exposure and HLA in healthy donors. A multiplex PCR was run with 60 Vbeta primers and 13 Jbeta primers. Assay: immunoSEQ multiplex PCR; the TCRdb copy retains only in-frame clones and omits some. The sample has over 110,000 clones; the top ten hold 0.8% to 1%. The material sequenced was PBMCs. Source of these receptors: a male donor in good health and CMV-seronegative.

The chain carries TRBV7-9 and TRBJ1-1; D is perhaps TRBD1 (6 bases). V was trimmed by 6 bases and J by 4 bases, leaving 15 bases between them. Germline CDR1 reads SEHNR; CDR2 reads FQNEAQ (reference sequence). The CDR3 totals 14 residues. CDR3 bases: TGTGCCAGCAGTTCAATCAGGGGAGTCACTGAAGCTTTCTTT. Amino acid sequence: CASSSIRGVTEAFF. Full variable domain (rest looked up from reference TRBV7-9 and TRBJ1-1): DTGVSQNPRHKITKRGQNVTFRCDPISEHNRLYWYRQTLGQGPEFLTYFQNEAQLEKSRLLSDRFSAERPKGSFSTLEIQRTEQGDSAMYLCASSSIRGVTEAFFGQGTRLTVV.

CDR3 sequence reads: CASSQDLTSRYEQYF. The CDR3 DNA follows: TGTGCCAGCAGCCAAGATTTAACTAGTCGCTACGAGCAGTACTTC. V and J are TRBV14 and TRBJ2-7; D perhaps matches TRBD2 (5 bases). The CDR3 loop spans 15 amino acids. Looked up from germline, CDR1 is SGHDN and CDR2 is FVKESK. V was clipped by 0 bases and J by 3 bases, with 12 bases between them.

CDR3: CASNPSGGDEKLFF. CDR3 sequence (DNA): TGCGCCAGCAACCCGTCCGGAGGCGATGAAAAACTGTTTTTT. This chain connects TRBV5-1 to TRBJ1-4; no definite D call. The CDR3 runs to 14 residues. Trimming pared 6 bases from V and 6 bases from J, leaving 15 bases between. The germline V gene encodes CDR1 SGHRS and CDR2 YFSETQ.

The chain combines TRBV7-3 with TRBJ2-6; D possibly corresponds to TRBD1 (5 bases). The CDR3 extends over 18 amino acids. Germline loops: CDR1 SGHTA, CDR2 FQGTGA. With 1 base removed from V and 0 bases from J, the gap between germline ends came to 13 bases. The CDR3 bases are TGTGCCAGCAGCTTAAGTGGCAGGGCTTACTCTGGGGCCAACGTCCTGACTTTC. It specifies CASSLSGRAYSGANVLTF.

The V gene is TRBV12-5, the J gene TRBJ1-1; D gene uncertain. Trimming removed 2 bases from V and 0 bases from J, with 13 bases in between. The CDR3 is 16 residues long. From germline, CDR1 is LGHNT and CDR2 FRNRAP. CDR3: CASGLYRGLMNTEAFF. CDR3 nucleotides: TGTGCTAGTGGTTTGTACCGCGGGCTGATGAACACTGAAGCTTTCTTT.

The CDR3: CASEGQNTGELFF. CDR3 DNA: TGTGCCAGTGAAGGACAGAACACCGGGGAGCTGTTTTTT. This chain links TRBV19 with TRBJ2-2; D perhaps matches TRBD1 (5 bases). The germline V gene has CDR1 LNHDA and CDR2 SQIVND (reference sequence). The CDR3 length is 13 residues. Trimming removed 8 bases from V and 1 base from J, with 8 bases in between.

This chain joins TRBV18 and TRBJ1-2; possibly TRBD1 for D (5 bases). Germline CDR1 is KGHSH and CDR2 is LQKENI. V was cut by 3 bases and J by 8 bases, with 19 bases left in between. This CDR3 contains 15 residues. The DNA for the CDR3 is TGTGCCAGCTCACCCATGGAGGGGATATCGGCCGGCTACACCTTC. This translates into CASSPMEGISAGYTF. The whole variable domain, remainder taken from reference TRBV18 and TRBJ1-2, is NAGVMQNPRHLVRRRGQEARLRCSPMKGHSHVYWYRQLPEEGLKFMVYLQKENIIDESGMPKERFSAEFPKEGPSILRIQQVVRGDSAAYFCASSPMEGISAGYTFGSGTRLTVV.

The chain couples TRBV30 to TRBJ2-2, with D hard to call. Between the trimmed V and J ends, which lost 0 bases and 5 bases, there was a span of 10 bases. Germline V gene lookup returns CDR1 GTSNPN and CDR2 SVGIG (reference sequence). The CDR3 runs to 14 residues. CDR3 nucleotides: TGTGCCTGGAGTGTCAGGCGAAAGACCGGGGAGCTGTTTTTT. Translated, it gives CAWSVRRKTGELFF.

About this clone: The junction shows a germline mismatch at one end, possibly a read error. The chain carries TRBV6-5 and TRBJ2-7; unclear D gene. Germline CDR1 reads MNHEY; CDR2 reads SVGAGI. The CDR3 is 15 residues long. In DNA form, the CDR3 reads TGTGCCAGCAGTTACTCGACGTCAGCCACCTACGAGGAGTACTTC. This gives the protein CASSYSTSATYEEYF.

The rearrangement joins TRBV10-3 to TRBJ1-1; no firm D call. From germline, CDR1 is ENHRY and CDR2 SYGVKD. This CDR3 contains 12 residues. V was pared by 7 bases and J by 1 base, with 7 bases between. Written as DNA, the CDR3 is TGTGCCATCAAGCAAGAGAACACTGAAGCTTTCTTT. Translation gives CAIKQENTEAFF.

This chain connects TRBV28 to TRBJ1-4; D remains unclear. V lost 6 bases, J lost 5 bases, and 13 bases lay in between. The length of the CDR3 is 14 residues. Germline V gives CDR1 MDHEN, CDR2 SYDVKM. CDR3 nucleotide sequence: TGTGCCAGCAGCAGCGGGGTAGGGAATGAAAAACTGTTTTTT. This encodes CASSSGVGNEKLFF. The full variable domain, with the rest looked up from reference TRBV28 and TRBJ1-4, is DVKVTQSSRYLVKRTGEKVFLECVQDMDHENMFWYRQDPGLGLRLIYFSYDVKMKEKGDIPEGYSVSREKKERFSLILESASTNQTSMYLCASSSGVGNEKLFFGSGTQLSVL.

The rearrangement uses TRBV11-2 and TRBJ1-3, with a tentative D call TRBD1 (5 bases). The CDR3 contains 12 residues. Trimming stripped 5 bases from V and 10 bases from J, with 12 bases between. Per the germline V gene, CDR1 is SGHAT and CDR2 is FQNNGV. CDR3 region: CASSPARATIYF. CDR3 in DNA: TGTGCCAGCAGCCCTGCCAGGGCTACCATATATTTT.

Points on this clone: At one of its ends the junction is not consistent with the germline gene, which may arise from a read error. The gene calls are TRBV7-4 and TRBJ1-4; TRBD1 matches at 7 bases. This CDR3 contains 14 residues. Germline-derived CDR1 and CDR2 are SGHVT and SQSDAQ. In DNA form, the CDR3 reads TGTGCCAGCAGCCAGTCAAGGGCCCGGACCACAGGGGTTTTT. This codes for CASSQSRARTTGVF.

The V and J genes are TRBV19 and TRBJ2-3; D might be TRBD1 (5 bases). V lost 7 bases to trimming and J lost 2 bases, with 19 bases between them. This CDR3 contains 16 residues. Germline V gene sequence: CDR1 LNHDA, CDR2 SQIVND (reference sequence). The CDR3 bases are TGTGCCAGTAACGACCAGGGTACGAGATCCACAGATACGCAGTATTTT. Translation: CASNDQGTRSTDTQYF. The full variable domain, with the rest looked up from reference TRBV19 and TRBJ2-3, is DGGITQSPKYLFRKEGQNVTLSCEQNLNHDAMYWYRQDPGQGLRLIYYSQIVNDFQKGDIAEGYSVSREKKESFPLTVTSAQKNPTAFYLCASNDQGTRSTDTQYFGPGTRLTVL.

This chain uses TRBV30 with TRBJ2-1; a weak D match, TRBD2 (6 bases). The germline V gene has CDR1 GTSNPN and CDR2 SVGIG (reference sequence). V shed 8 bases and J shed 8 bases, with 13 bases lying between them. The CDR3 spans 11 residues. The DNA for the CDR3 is TGTGCCGGGCGGGGTGGGGATGAGCAGTTCTTC. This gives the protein CAGRGGDEQFF. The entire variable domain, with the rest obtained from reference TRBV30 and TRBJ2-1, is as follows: SQTIHQWPATLVQPVGSPLSLECTVEGTSNPNLYWYRQAAGRGLQLLFYSVGIGQISSEVPQNLSASRPQDRQFILSSKKLLLSDSGFYLCAGRGGDEQFFGPGTRLTVL.

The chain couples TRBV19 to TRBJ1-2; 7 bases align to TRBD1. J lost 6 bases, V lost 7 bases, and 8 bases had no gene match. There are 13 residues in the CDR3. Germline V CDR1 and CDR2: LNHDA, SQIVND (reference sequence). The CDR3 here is CASTSGQNNGYTF. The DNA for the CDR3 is TGTGCCAGTACCTCGGGACAGAATAATGGCTACACCTTC.

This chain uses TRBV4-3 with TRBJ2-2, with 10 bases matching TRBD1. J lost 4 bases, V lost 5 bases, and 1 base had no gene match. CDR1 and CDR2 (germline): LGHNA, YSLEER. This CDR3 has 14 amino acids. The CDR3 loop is CASSRTGGTGELFF. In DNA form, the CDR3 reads TGCGCCAGCAGCAGGACAGGGGGCACCGGGGAGCTGTTTTTT.

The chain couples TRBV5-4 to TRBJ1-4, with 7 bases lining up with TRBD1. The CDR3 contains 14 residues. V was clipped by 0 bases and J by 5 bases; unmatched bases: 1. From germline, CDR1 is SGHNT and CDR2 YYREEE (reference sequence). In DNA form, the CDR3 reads TGTGCCAGCAGCTTGGACAGGGGAAATGAAAAACTGTTTTTT. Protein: CASSLDRGNEKLFF.

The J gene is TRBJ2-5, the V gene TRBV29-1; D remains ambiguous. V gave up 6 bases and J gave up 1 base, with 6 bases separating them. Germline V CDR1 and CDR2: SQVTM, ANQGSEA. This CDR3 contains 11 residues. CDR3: CSVSSQETQYF. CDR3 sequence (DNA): TGCAGCGTCTCCAGCCAAGAGACCCAGTACTTC.

This CDR3 is CATSRREAGYEQYF. In nucleotides, the CDR3 is TGTGCCACCAGCAGACGGGAGGCTGGCTACGAGCAGTACTTC. The gene calls are TRBV15 and TRBJ2-7, with 7 bases lining up with TRBD2. The length of the CDR3 is 14 residues. After removal of 2 bases from V and 3 bases from J, the junction contained 4 bases not matched to a gene. Germline V gives CDR1 LNHNV, CDR2 YYDKDF (reference sequence).

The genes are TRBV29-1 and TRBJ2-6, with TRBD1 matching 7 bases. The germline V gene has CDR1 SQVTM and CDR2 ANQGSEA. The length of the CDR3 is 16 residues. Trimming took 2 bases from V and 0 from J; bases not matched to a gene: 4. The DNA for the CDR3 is TGCAGCGTTGAATCCAGGGGGAGCTCTGGGGCCAACGTCCTGACTTTC. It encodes CSVESRGSSGANVLTF.